This entry lists 9 T cell receptor beta chains sequenced from one sample in a study of cytomegalovirus exposure and HLA in healthy donors. Assay: immunoSEQ multiplex PCR; the TCRdb copy retains only in-frame clones and omits some. The table lists more than 150,000 clones, approximately 80% of them singletons, with roughly 6.5% in the top ten. Sequencing was performed on PBMCs. Receptors originate from a man between 18 and 35 years old in good health and CMV-seropositive.

V usage is TRBV27 and J usage is TRBJ2-1; 7 nucleotides agree with TRBD2. V was pared by 8 bases and J by 4 bases, with 11 bases of the junction left unmatched. From germline, CDR1 is MNHEY and CDR2 SMNVEV (reference sequence). This CDR3 spans 15 amino acids. CDR3 loop: CASAKPGTIYNEQFF. In DNA, the CDR3 is TGTGCCAGCGCCAAACCCGGGACTATATACAATGAGCAGTTCTTC.

This sequence joins TRBV5-1 and TRBJ2-3; 9 positions agree with TRBD2. This CDR3 comprises 17 residues. The germline V gene encodes CDR1 SGHRS and CDR2 YFSETQ. V dropped 0 bases and J dropped 2; count of bases not matched to a gene: 7. In DNA form, the CDR3 reads TGCGCCAGCAGCTTGGACTGGGCGGGAGGGGACACAGATACGCAGTATTTT. The encoded protein is CASSLDWAGGDTDTQYF.

This clone was observed once. This chain joins TRBV28 and TRBJ1-4; a weak D match, TRBD1 (5 bases). Trimming took 1 base from V and 8 from J, leaving 8 bases between them. The CDR3 consists of 13 residues. Germline CDR1 is MDHEN and CDR2 is SYDVKM. CDR3 residues: CASSLLGGEKLFF. Here the CDR3 DNA reads TGTGCCAGCAGTTTATTGGGGGGGGAAAAACTGTTTTTT.

V is TRBV27 and J is TRBJ2-7; possibly TRBD2 for D (5 bases). Germline V gives CDR1 MNHEY, CDR2 SMNVEV (reference sequence). Trimming pared 4 bases from V and 0 bases from J, leaving 16 bases between. This CDR3 comprises 16 residues. CDR3 sequence: CASSSWTGRSSYEQYF. The DNA of the CDR3 is TGTGCCAGCAGTTCCTGGACTGGAAGGAGCTCCTACGAGCAGTACTTC.

The rearrangement links TRBV18 to TRBJ2-3; 11 bases match TRBD2. The CDR3 extends over 16 amino acids. The V gene's germline CDR1 is KGHSH and CDR2 LQKENI. The ends lost 5 bases at V and 0 bases at J; junction bases unmatched: 4. CDR3 sequence reads: CASSSGTSGSTDTQYF. As DNA, the CDR3 is TGTGCCAGCTCATCAGGGACTAGCGGAAGCACAGATACGCAGTATTTT. The full variable domain, rest sourced from reference TRBV18 and TRBJ2-3, is NAGVMQNPRHLVRRRGQEARLRCSPMKGHSHVYWYRQLPEEGLKFMVYLQKENIIDESGMPKERFSAEFPKEGPSILRIQQVVRGDSAAYFCASSSGTSGSTDTQYFGPGTRLTVL.

This clone was observed at least ten times. This chain joins TRBV9 and TRBJ2-2, with D unclear. V lost 3 bases to trimming and J lost 2 bases, with 11 bases between them. Germline V CDR1 and CDR2: SGDLS, YYNGEE. The CDR3 loop spans 15 amino acids. The CDR3 loop reads CASSASGSNTGELFF. The CDR3 bases are TGTGCCAGCAGCGCATCAGGTTCCAACACCGGGGAGCTGTTTTTT.

The genes are TRBV6-1 and TRBJ1-4; 9 nucleotides line up with TRBD1. This CDR3 comprises 12 residues. V dropped 1 base and J dropped 14; count of bases not matched to a gene: 2. Germline CDR1 is MNHNS and CDR2 is SASEGT. The CDR3 region has the DNA TGTGCCAGCAGTGAAGACGGACAGGGGCTGTTTTTT. Translated, it gives CASSEDGQGLFF.

The chain employs TRBV5-1 and TRBJ2-7, with 7 bases fitting TRBD2. This CDR3 region has 15 residues. Germline V gives CDR1 SGHRS, CDR2 YFSETQ. Trimming at V came to 4 bases and at J to 0 bases, leaving 7 bases not matched to a gene. This CDR3 reads CASSLLSGASYEQYF. The CDR3 DNA reads as TGCGCCAGCAGCCTGTTGAGCGGGGCCTCCTACGAGCAGTACTTC.

This clone was detected once. The gene calls are TRBV4-3 and TRBJ2-7; no clear D gene. This CDR3 has 13 amino acids. Per the germline V gene, CDR1 is LGHNA and CDR2 is YSLEER. Trimming shortened V by 1 base and J by 2 bases, and 6 bases separated the two germline ends. The CDR3 bases are TGCGCCAGCAGCCAAGCCGAGACCTACGAGCAGTACTTC. Amino acids: CASSQAETYEQYF.